Below are 28 T cell receptor beta chains sequenced from a single sample in a study of T cell changes during pregnancy in multiple sclerosis. Libraries were prepared by immunoSEQ multiplex PCR; TCRdb keeps only in-frame clonotypes and omits some of them. The profile shows about 70,000 clones, 91% of them singletons. Sequencing used peripheral blood, obtained in the third trimester of pregnancy. The receptors stem from a female donor in good health, enrolled as a control in a pregnancy study.

V gene TRBV7-2 combines with J gene TRBJ2-1, with a tentative D call TRBD2 (7 bases). Germline V gives CDR1 SGHTA, CDR2 FQGNSA. The CDR3 runs 16 residues. Trimming stripped 2 bases from V and 11 bases from J, with 22 bases between. CDR3 bases: TGTGCCAGCAGCTTAAATGCAGGCGGGGGCCTATTTAAGCAGTTCTTC. Translation gives CASSLNAGGGLFKQFF. Based on the CDR3 plus reference TRBV7-2 and TRBJ2-1, the full variable domain is GAGVSQSPSNKVTEKGKDVELRCDPISGHTALYWYRQSLGQGLEFLIYFQGNSAPDKSGLPSDRFSAERTGGSVSTLTIQRTQQEDSAVYLCASSLNAGGGLFKQFFGPGTRLTVL.

This rearrangement joins TRBV6-1 to TRBJ2-7, with D maybe TRBD1 (6 bases). The CDR3 contains 12 residues. Germline V gene lookup returns CDR1 MNHNS and CDR2 SASEGT. The CDR3 region is CGQGSAFNEQYF. The CDR3 nucleotides are TGTGGCCAGGGGTCAGCGTTCAACGAGCAGTACTTC.

This chain connects TRBV12-5 to TRBJ1-1; D call uncertain. This CDR3 has 14 amino acids. CDR1 and CDR2 from the germline V gene are LGHNT and FRNRAP. The V gene lost 4 bases and the J gene lost 1 base, with 10 bases spanning the gap. The CDR3 here is CASGSWSQNTEAFF. The DNA for the CDR3 is TGTGCTAGTGGTTCATGGTCACAGAACACTGAAGCTTTCTTT.

The gene calls are TRBV5-5 and TRBJ1-5, with D unclear. This CDR3 region has 16 residues. Trimming shortened V by 4 bases and J by 4 bases, and 18 bases separated the two germline ends. The germline gives CDR1 SGHKS, CDR2 YYEKEE (reference sequence). The CDR3 nucleotides read TGTGCCAGCAGCCCGGTGGGGAGGGTGCGGAATCAGCCCCAGCATTTT. Protein sequence: CASSPVGRVRNQPQHF. Together with reference TRBV5-5 and TRBJ1-5, the CDR3 gives the full variable domain: DAGVTQSPTHLIKTRGQQVTLRCSPISGHKSVSWYQQVLGQGPQFIFQYYEKEERGRGNFPDRFSARQFPNYSSELNVNALLLGDSALYLCASSPVGRVRNQPQHFGDGTRLSIL.

This clone was observed a single time. The chain joins TRBV6-5 to TRBJ1-2, with D unresolved. Deletions cut 4 bases from V and 3 bases from J, with 18 bases between. The CDR3 length is 16 residues. Germline V CDR1 and CDR2: MNHEY, SVGAGI. CDR3 sequence reads: CASSSRGASNYYGYTF. The CDR3 nucleotides are TGTGCCAGCAGTTCCCGGGGTGCATCCAATTACTATGGCTACACCTTC.

The CDR3 here is CASSRQRGETQYF. CDR3 DNA: TGCGCCAGCAGCCGGCAGCGTGGCGAGACCCAGTACTTC. The chain links TRBV5-1 to TRBJ2-5; unclear D gene. The germline CDR1 and CDR2 sequences are SGHRS and YFSETQ. The CDR3 covers 13 residues. V lost 4 bases to trimming and J lost 5 bases, with 12 bases between them.

The chain links TRBV7-9 to TRBJ2-7; the match to TRBD1 covers 10 bases. The V segment lost 5 bases and the J segment 5 bases; nucleotides outside the gene matches: 3. Germline V gives CDR1 SEHNR, CDR2 FQNEAQ (reference sequence). CDR3 length: 13 amino acids. DNA of the CDR3: TGTGCCAGCAGCCAAGGGACAGGGGACGAGCAGTACTTC. Translated, it gives CASSQGTGDEQYF.

This chain uses TRBV5-1 with TRBJ1-5, with TRBD1 matching over 9 bases. Per the germline V gene, CDR1 is SGHRS and CDR2 is YFSETQ. J lost 6 bases, V lost 4 bases, and 5 bases had no gene match. The CDR3 consists of 14 residues. CDR3 amino acids: CASSPGTGLQPQHF. The CDR3 DNA reads TGCGCCAGCAGCCCAGGGACAGGGCTTCAGCCCCAGCATTTT.

In this sample, this clone turned up a few times. The V gene is TRBV6-1, the J gene TRBJ1-1; 8 bases match TRBD1. Germline-derived CDR1 and CDR2 are MNHNS and SASEGT. The CDR3 totals 15 residues. J was trimmed by 0 bases and V by 8 bases; bases with no gene match: 8. The CDR3 nucleotides read TGTGCCAGCGCACCTGAGGACAGGGTGAACACTGAAGCTTTCTTT. Amino acids: CASAPEDRVNTEAFF.

The V call is TRBV4-2, the J call TRBJ2-3, with TRBD1 matching 9 bases. The V segment lost 0 bases and the J segment 6 bases; nucleotides outside the gene matches: 4. The germline gives CDR1 LGHNA, CDR2 YNFKEQ. This CDR3 is 15 amino acids long. As DNA, the CDR3 is TGTGCCAGCAGCCAAGAGGGACAGGGAAGGGATACGCAGTATTTT. Encoded protein: CASSQEGQGRDTQYF.

J is TRBJ2-1 and V is TRBV7-3; the D gene is possibly TRBD2 (6 bases). Germline CDR1 is SGHTA and CDR2 is FQGTGA. CDR3 length equals 14 residues. V was cut by 8 bases and J by 5 bases, with 16 bases left in between. In DNA, the CDR3 is TGTGCCAGCGGAGGGGTAGGCCCCAACAATGAGCAGTTCTTC. The encoded protein is CASGGVGPNNEQFF.

V and J are TRBV5-1 and TRBJ1-4; TRBD1 is a possible D gene (5 bases). The ends were cut back, 1 base at V and 6 bases at J, with 13 bases in the middle. Germline V gene data show CDR1 as SGHRS and CDR2 as YFSETQ. CDR3 size: 15 residues. CDR3 amino acids: CASSLTGRVDEKLFF. In nucleotides, the CDR3 is TGCGCCAGCAGCTTGACTGGCAGGGTGGATGAAAAACTGTTTTTT.

V and J are TRBV7-9 and TRBJ2-5, with D possibly being TRBD2 (5 bases). V lost 1 base and J lost 3, with 9 bases in between. Germline lookup yields CDR1 SEHNR and CDR2 FQNEAQ (reference sequence). There are 14 residues in the CDR3. CDR3 bases: TGTGCCAGCAGCTTAGTAGGACTGAAAGAGACCCAGTACTTC. Translation: CASSLVGLKETQYF. Drawing the rest from reference TRBV7-9 and TRBJ2-5, the complete variable domain is DTGVSQNPRHKITKRGQNVTFRCDPISEHNRLYWYRQTLGQGPEFLTYFQNEAQLEKSRLLSDRFSAERPKGSFSTLEIQRTEQGDSAMYLCASSLVGLKETQYFGPGTRLLVL.

This chain connects TRBV4-1 to TRBJ2-3; 7 bases line up with TRBD2. The CDR3 runs to 15 residues. J lost 10 bases, V lost 0 bases, and 10 bases had no gene match. Germline assignment: CDR1 MGHRA and CDR2 YSYEKL. The CDR3 coding sequence is TGCGCCAGCAGCCAAGACGGATACAGTCGGGAGGCGCAGTATTTT. Its protein is CASSQDGYSREAQYF.

The chain joins TRBV18 to TRBJ2-3; 7 positions agree with TRBD2. In germline, CDR1 is KGHSH, CDR2 LQKENI. J gave up 0 bases and V 8 bases, and 11 bases lay outside the gene matches. The CDR3 sequence is 16 residues long. The CDR3 DNA reads as TGTGCCAGCCGCCCCAGCGGGGCTATTAGCACAGATACGCAGTATTTT. Protein sequence: CASRPSGAISTDTQYF.

This chain links TRBV10-2 with TRBJ1-2; TRBD1 matches 10 bases. The ends lost 0 bases at V and 8 bases at J; junction bases unmatched: 3. CDR1 is WSHSY and CDR2 is SAAADI in the germline V gene. This CDR3 comprises 14 residues. The CDR3 bases are TGCGCCAGCAGTGAGTCCGACAGGGGGCGAGGCTACACCTTC. This codes for CASSESDRGRGYTF.

This chain joins TRBV6-1 and TRBJ1-4; a weak D match, TRBD1 (5 bases). This CDR3 has 14 residues. Germline V CDR1 and CDR2: MNHNS, SASEGT. Trimming removed 10 bases from V and 8 bases from J, with 20 bases in between. The CDR3 DNA sequence: TGTGCCACAACTCAATGGGGAGGGGCGGAAAAACTGTTTTTT. It translates to CATTQWGGAEKLFF.

CDR3 residues: CASSIVPPGATNEKLFF. DNA of the CDR3: TGTGCCAGTAGTATAGTGCCCCCCGGGGCAACTAATGAAAAACTGTTTTTT. This chain joins TRBV19 and TRBJ1-4; D gene unclear. Germline CDR1 LNHDA, CDR2 SQIVND (reference sequence). This CDR3 is 17 amino acids long. The ends were cut back, 1 base at V and 0 bases at J, with 12 bases in the middle.

This clone was seen only once. The J gene is TRBJ1-2, the V gene TRBV15; 9 bases line up with TRBD1. Germline trimming cut 5 bases from V and 6 bases from J; bases unmatched to any gene: 4. Germline V lookup: CDR1 LNHNV, CDR2 YYDKDF (reference sequence). There are 13 residues in the CDR3. Written as DNA, the CDR3 is TGTGCCACCAGCGTTTGGACAGGGGATGGCTACACCTTC. This sequence encodes CATSVWTGDGYTF.

The genes are TRBV4-3 and TRBJ1-2; D gene ambiguous. V lost 5 bases and J lost 5, with 18 bases in between. The CDR3 has 15 amino acids. CDR1 and CDR2 (germline): LGHNA, YSLEER. The CDR3 DNA is TGCGCCAGCAGCTTTGATATGGTGATCGGGTATGGCTACACCTTC. As protein: CASSFDMVIGYGYTF.

The chain links TRBV25-1 to TRBJ1-1, with a tentative D call TRBD1 (5 bases). The CDR3 sequence is 13 residues long. CDR1 is MGHDK, CDR2 SYGVNS, per germline. The V end was cut by 1 base, the J end by 10 bases, with 13 bases between. The CDR3: CASSEWGGEGAFF. The CDR3 coding sequence is TGTGCCAGCAGTGAATGGGGAGGGGAAGGAGCTTTCTTT.

This sequence joins TRBV7-2 and TRBJ2-1, with TRBD2 matching over 8 bases. Germline trimming cut 8 bases from V and 4 bases from J; bases unmatched to any gene: 7. This CDR3 is 14 amino acids long. The germline CDR1 and CDR2 sequences are SGHTA and FQGNSA. This CDR3 is CASHPGGSYNEQFF. The CDR3 DNA follows: TGTGCCAGCCATCCGGGGGGGTCTTACAATGAGCAGTTCTTC.

This rearrangement joins TRBV4-3 to TRBJ2-6; D unresolved. V shed 3 bases and J shed 4 bases, with 10 bases lying between them. CDR1 is LGHNA, CDR2 YSLEER, per germline. The CDR3 loop spans 15 amino acids. CDR3 sequence: CASSHQRGGANVLTF. The CDR3 DNA follows: TGCGCCAGCAGCCACCAGCGTGGCGGGGCCAACGTCCTGACTTTC.

This clone was detected only once. This chain connects TRBV30 to TRBJ2-3; perhaps TRBD1 as D (5 bases). V lost 4 bases and J lost 0, with 8 bases in between. The CDR3 covers 13 residues. The germline CDR1 and CDR2 sequences are GTSNPN and SVGIG (reference sequence). The CDR3 spells CAWNTGSTDTQYF. The CDR3 DNA follows: TGTGCCTGGAATACAGGAAGCACAGATACGCAGTATTTT.

The CDR3 coding sequence is TGTGCCAGCGCCGACAGGGGGAGGGCTAACTATGGCTACACCTTC. It yields the protein CASADRGRANYGYTF. The J gene is TRBJ1-2, the V gene TRBV27, with 9 bases matching TRBD1. This CDR3 contains 15 residues. V gave up 8 bases and J gave up 0 bases; unmatched junction bases: 7. Germline V gives CDR1 MNHEY, CDR2 SMNVEV (reference sequence).

The J gene is TRBJ2-7, the V gene TRBV7-9, with D possibly TRBD1 on 6 matching bases. Trimming left V 4 bases short and J 1 base short, with 11 bases between. The CDR3 runs to 14 residues. CDR1 SEHNR and CDR2 FQNEAQ come from the germline V gene (reference sequence). CDR3 region: CASSYPGQSYEQYF. In nucleotides, the CDR3 is TGTGCCAGCAGCTACCCGGGACAATCCTACGAGCAGTACTTC.

The chain is built from TRBV14 and TRBJ1-2, with 7 bases that match TRBD1. CDR1 and CDR2 from the germline V gene are SGHDN and FVKESK. CDR3 length: 14 residues. Trimming at V came to 3 bases and at J to 1 base, leaving 2 bases not matched to a gene. The CDR3 here is CASSQDRLNYGYTF. The DNA of the CDR3 is TGTGCCAGCAGCCAGGACAGGCTTAACTATGGCTACACCTTC.

This clone appeared a single time. CDR3 bases: TGTGCCTGGAGTGGTCTTATTGCTAATGAAAAACTGTTTTTT. Translating gives CAWSGLIANEKLFF. The genes are TRBV30 and TRBJ1-4; D is ambiguous. This CDR3 is built from 14 residues. The ends were cut back, 1 base at V and 3 bases at J, with 9 bases in the middle. The V gene's germline CDR1 is GTSNPN and CDR2 SVGIG (reference sequence).